Sequencing of this T cell receptor (beta chain) was carried out in a study of beta chain features in type 1 diabetes. Study-level information: Age, gender and cell yields were alike across patients and healthy donors.

As to this clone: The antigen is undetermined.

The authors reverse transcribed all of the isolated RNA, so sequencing captured expressed TCRB transcripts. Method: immunoSEQ multiplex PCR; TCRdb's copy keeps in-frame clones and lacks some. Of around 250,000 clones detected, 27% appear once; the ten largest clones hold under 5%. Overall study findings and caveats: Shortening that was moderate but significant affected the TCRB CDR3s of Type 1 diabetes patients in all four CD4+ subsets.

The CDR3 runs to 16 residues. V lost 5 bases to trimming and J lost 4 bases; unmatched junction nucleotides: 5. Looked up from germline, CDR1 is SGHNT and CDR2 is YYREEE (reference sequence). One heparinised blood draw averaging roughly 100 mL was given by each donor. The V and J genes are TRBV5-4 and TRBJ2-1; 14 bases map to TRBD2. The origin of this receptor is a man younger than 45 in good health. The sample consisted of central memory CD4+ T cells from blood. CDR3 sequence reads: CASSRLAGGIYNEQFF. CDR3 in DNA: TGTGCCAGCAGTCGACTAGCGGGAGGGATTTACAATGAGCAGTTCTTC. Based on the CDR3 plus reference TRBV5-4 and TRBJ2-1, the full variable domain is ETGVTQSPTHLIKTRGQQVTLRCSSQSGHNTVSWYQQALGQGPQFIFQYYREEENGRGNFPPRFSGLQFPNYSSELNVNALELDDSALYLCASSRLAGGIYNEQFFGPGTRLTVL.